This T cell receptor (beta chain) was captured by sequencing in a study of identical twins. TCRdb itself ran the 5' RACE reads through MiXCR, one entry per CDR3 protein. The top ten clones hold around 1.6% of a sample with approximately 630,000 distinct CDR3 sequences, under 8.5% of them seen once. This clonotype was seen repeatedly, ten times or more. Healthy Caucasians made up all donors. These same records also appear under a second study, on yellow fever vaccine responses in identical twins.

The sequenced sample consisted of PBMCs. The clonotype was recovered from a young woman in good health.

The CDR3 protein is CAISEWTSALNTGELFF. CDR3 nucleotide sequence: TGTGCCATCAGTGAGTGGACTAGCGCCTTGAACACCGGGGAGCTGTTTTTT. V is TRBV10-3 and J is TRBJ2-2; 9 bases map to TRBD2. Germline CDR1 and CDR2: ENHRY and SYGVKD. CDR3 length: 17 amino acids. V shed 1 base and J 1 base; nucleotides not matched to a gene: 4.